This T cell receptor (beta chain) originates from a study of T cell clonality in common variable immunodeficiency. Equal genomic DNA amounts from CVID and control samples were sequenced. Method: immunoSEQ multiplex PCR; TCRdb's copy keeps in-frame clones and lacks some. Listed for the sample are 25,000 to 35,000 clones, none seen a single time. The V end was cut by 3 bases, the J end by 9 bases, with 12 bases between. CDR3 size: 12 residues. The germline V gene encodes CDR1 GTSNPN and CDR2 SVGIG (reference sequence). As for this clone: The antigen is undetermined. The read falls 3 residues short of the CDR3 end, and the missing part is taken from the germline J gene.

Regarding the study as a whole: Compared with controls, CVID subjects had fewer shared TCRbeta clones. Fewer deletions and N-nucleotide insertions were reportedly seen in common variable immunodeficiency TCR beta sequences.

Sequenced input: peripheral blood mononuclear cells. The genes are TRBV30 and TRBJ1-5; perhaps TRBD1 as D (5 bases). The clonotype comes from a human donor with common variable immunodeficiency. CDR3 DNA (partial): TGTGCCTGGAGCGACATCCAGGGGCCC. Translated: CAWSDIQGP. The entire CDR3 protein is CAWSDIQGPQHF.